Listed here is a single T cell receptor (beta chain). Participant-given clinical history determined each cohort assignment. Someone with COVID-19 had been met by exposed participants within 2 weeks before study entry. Using immunoSEQ multiplex PCR, the repertoire was profiled, and TCRdb retains in-frame clones only, with some absent. The sample carries about 320,000 clones, around 84% recorded once. The data derive from a study of blood T cell repertoires in COVID-19. Study-level background: The analysed material was cDNA or gDNA that came from T cells, B-cell-depleted T cells, or PBMCs.

The V and J ends lost 6 bases and 9 bases respectively, with 21 bases between them. The CDR3 contains 15 residues. From germline, CDR1 is LGHDT and CDR2 YNNKEL (reference sequence). V and J are TRBV3-1 (or the pseudogene TRBV3-2) and TRBJ2-1; D is perhaps TRBD1 (5 bases). This TCR came from a woman aged 25 to 39 who had been exposed to COVID-19. The specimen sequenced was PBMCs or T cells enriched from blood (not recorded which). CDR3 bases: TGTGCCAGCAGGGCAACGACAACCCAGGGCAGTGAGCAGTTCTTC. This encodes CASRATTTQGSEQFF.